The present T cell receptor beta chain was sequenced within a study of cytomegalovirus exposure and HLA in healthy donors. Whole-study context: Among roughly 180 million T cells, an earlier analysis found 117 million unique TCR beta sequences. Among the 398 genotyped donors, around 85% were placed in the Caucasian-associated ancestry cluster. Regarding the study as a whole: TCR beta sequences reportedly predicted most subjects' HLA-A and HLA-B alleles accurately.

PCR primers comprised 60 Vbeta and 13 Jbeta primers. Method: immunoSEQ multiplex PCR; TCRdb's copy keeps in-frame clones and lacks some. The table records approximately 100,000 clones, around 76% of them present only once. This clone was seen only a few times. Antigen unknown. CDR3 length equals 15 residues. V was trimmed by 7 bases and J by 0 bases, leaving 15 bases between them. Germline V CDR1 and CDR2: MDHEN, SYDVKM. The receptor's source is a woman aged 45-60 years in good health and CMV-seropositive. The material sequenced was PBMCs. This chain uses TRBV28 with TRBJ1-1; D is perhaps TRBD1 (5 bases). CDR3: CASIFSGTVNTEAFF. In nucleotides, the CDR3 is TGTGCCAGCATATTTAGCGGGACGGTGAACACTGAAGCTTTCTTT. Full variable domain (outside the CDR3, taken from reference TRBV28 and TRBJ1-1): DVKVTQSSRYLVKRTGEKVFLECVQDMDHENMFWYRQDPGLGLRLIYFSYDVKMKEKGDIPEGYSVSREKKERFSLILESASTNQTSMYLCASIFSGTVNTEAFFGQGTRLTVV.